A selection of T cell receptor beta chains follows, all from one sample in a study of blood T cell repertoires in COVID-19. Here immunoSEQ multiplex PCR was the method, and the copy in TCRdb shows in-frame clones only, minus some. The sample records fewer than 150,000 clones, about 80% being singletons. Sequenced material: peripheral blood. The receptor source for this set is a woman aged 45 to 65 with acute or convalescent COVID-19. Each CDR3 is given with its conserved first and last residue. Fields, in order: D gene, clone size, J gene, V gene, CDR3 DNA, CDR3 protein. The D gene is left open where the match is weak. A clone size is listed for some rows: how often the clone was seen (once, few, many), or a class if it is expanded.

.	.	TRBJ1-1	TRBV7-8	TGTGCCAGCAGCTTAGGGGCCCCCCAGTTAAACACTGAAGCTTTCTTT	CASSLGAPQLNTEAFF
TRBD1	.	TRBJ1-2	TRBV5-1	TGCGCCAGCAGCAAATCGACAGGGTTCGGCTCCGGCTACACCTTC	CASSKSTGFGSGYTF
TRBD1	once	TRBJ1-1	TRBV28	TGTGCCAGCAGGATCCGGATGAAGGACAGGAAGAACACTGAAGCTTTCTTT	CASRIRMKDRKNTEAFF
.	.	TRBJ1-2	TRBV19	TGTGCCAGTAGTATATTCGGGAGTGGACGGAACTATGGCTACACCTTC	CASSIFGSGRNYGYTF
.	.	TRBJ2-5	TRBV3-1/TRBV3-2	TGTGCCAGCAGCCAATCAGGAAAAGAGACCCAGTACTTC	CASSQSGKETQYF
TRBD2	many	TRBJ2-1	TRBV10-1	TGCGCCAGCAGTGAGGTTTGGCGGGGGGGCTCCGGTGAGCAGTTCTTC	CASSEVWRGGSGEQFF
.	.	TRBJ1-2	TRBV12-3/TRBV12-4	TGTGCCAGCAGACGCCAGTCCTATGGCTACACCTTC	CASRRQSYGYTF
TRBD1	.	TRBJ1-3	TRBV6-1	TGTGCCAGCAGTGAATATGACAGGGCTGGAAACACCATATATTTT	CASSEYDRAGNTIYF
.	.	TRBJ2-4	TRBV6-5	TGTGCCAGCAGTAAACCGACAGCTAAAAACATTCAGTACTTC	CASSKPTAKNIQYF
.	.	TRBJ1-2	TRBV29-1	TGCAGCGTCCGACCTTGGGGGGAAAATAACTATGGCTACACCTTC	CSVRPWGENNYGYTF
TRBD1	.	TRBJ1-2	TRBV2	TGTGCCAGCAGTGAAGACAGGGGCCGTGGCTACACCTTC	CASSEDRGRGYTF
TRBD1	.	TRBJ1-2	TRBV29-1	TGCAGCGTGTTACCCAGGACAGGGGTGAACTATGGCTACACCTTC	CSVLPRTGVNYGYTF
.	.	TRBJ1-6	TRBV6-4	TGTGCCAGCAGGGACTCGAGCTCCTATAATTCACCCCTCCACTTT	CASRDSSSYNSPLHF
.	.	TRBJ2-2	TRBV4-1	TGCGCCAGCAGCCCGACAGGCGCGAACACCGGGGAGCTGTTTTTT	CASSPTGANTGELFF
.	.	TRBJ1-1	TRBV12-3/TRBV12-4	TGTGCCAGCAGCCCCGACTTCACTGAAGCTTTCTTT	CASSPDFTEAFF
.	.	TRBJ1-5	TRBV6-1	TGTGCCAGCAGTGAAATGAACGTTCGGGTCCTCAATCAGCCCCAGCATTTT	CASSEMNVRVLNQPQHF
.	.	TRBJ1-2	TRBV28	TGTGCCAGCAACCTGGGGGGGGCGCTCGGCTACACCTTC	CASNLGGALGYTF
.	.	TRBJ1-1	TRBV7-5	TGTGCCAGAAGCTGGGACAGGAACACTGAAGCTTTCTTT	CARSWDRNTEAFF
TRBD1	once	TRBJ2-2	TRBV5-4	TGTGCCAGCAGCTTGGCTGGGACAGCTTACACCGGGGAGCTGTTTTTT	CASSLAGTAYTGELFF
.	few	TRBJ1-2	TRBV19	TGTGCCAGTAGGACTTGGGCAGGGCAGGGCTACACCTTC	CASRTWAGQGYTF
TRBD1	.	TRBJ1-2	TRBV12-3/TRBV12-4	TGTGCCAGCAGCCGGACAGGGGGCTATGGCTACACCTTC	CASSRTGGYGYTF
.	.	TRBJ1-5	TRBV2	TGTGCCAGCAGGGGGGGAGGCAGCGAGGGTTCCCAGCATTTT	CASRGGGSEGSQHF
TRBD2	once	TRBJ2-1	TRBV27	TGTGCCAGCAGTTTGGCGTCCGTTCGAGCGGGGGACCTCTACAATGAGCAGTTCTTC	CASSLASVRAGDLYNEQFF
.	.	TRBJ1-3	TRBV13	TGTGCCAGCAGCTCGAGGGGGAATGGAAACACCATATATTTT	CASSSRGNGNTIYF
.	.	TRBJ1-1	TRBV5-1	TGCGCCAGCAGCACACAAAGGAACACTGAAGCTTTCTTT	CASSTQRNTEAFF
.	once	TRBJ2-3	TRBV5-1	TGCGCCAGCAGAGGCGGAACCGGTACAGATACGCAGTATTTT	CASRGGTGTDTQYF
.	.	TRBJ1-5	TRBV19	TGTGCCAGTAGACAATCAGGGGTCAATCAGCCCCAGCATTTT	CASRQSGVNQPQHF
TRBD1	.	TRBJ1-1	TRBV5-1	TGCGCCAGCAGCTTGAGGACAGGGGGCACTGAAGCTTTCTTT	CASSLRTGGTEAFF
.	once	TRBJ1-1	TRBV30	TGTGCCTGGAGTGTAGGATTTACAGGGAGGGTGTTCACTGAAGCTTTCTTT	CAWSVGFTGRVFTEAFF